The entry below describes one T cell receptor (beta chain). Its antigen is still unknown. The ends were cut back, 1 base at V and 1 base at J, with 12 bases in the middle. The CDR3 is made up of 15 amino acids. The V gene's germline CDR1 is SGHDT and CDR2 YYEEEE. The data were obtained in a study of shared clonotypes between healthy human individuals. It was CD45RO-negative cells, positively selected for CCR7, that made up naive CD8 cells, with terminally differentiated effector memory CD45RA+ cells excluded. Overall study findings and caveats: With a handful of donors compared, 4.5% to 6.5% of naive CD4 clonotypes were shared.

Libraries were prepared by immunoSEQ multiplex PCR; TCRdb keeps only in-frame clonotypes and omits some of them. The repertoire has some 2 million clones, roughly 94% of them found once; the top ten carry 1.2%. The sequence came from a man aged 18-30 years in good health. This chain uses TRBV5-6 with TRBJ2-7; D call uncertain. Sequencing input: naive CD8+ T cells sorted from blood. CDR3 sequence reads: CASSLKPTRSYEQYF. CDR3 DNA: TGTGCCAGCAGCTTGAAGCCCACTCGTTCCTACGAGCAGTACTTC.